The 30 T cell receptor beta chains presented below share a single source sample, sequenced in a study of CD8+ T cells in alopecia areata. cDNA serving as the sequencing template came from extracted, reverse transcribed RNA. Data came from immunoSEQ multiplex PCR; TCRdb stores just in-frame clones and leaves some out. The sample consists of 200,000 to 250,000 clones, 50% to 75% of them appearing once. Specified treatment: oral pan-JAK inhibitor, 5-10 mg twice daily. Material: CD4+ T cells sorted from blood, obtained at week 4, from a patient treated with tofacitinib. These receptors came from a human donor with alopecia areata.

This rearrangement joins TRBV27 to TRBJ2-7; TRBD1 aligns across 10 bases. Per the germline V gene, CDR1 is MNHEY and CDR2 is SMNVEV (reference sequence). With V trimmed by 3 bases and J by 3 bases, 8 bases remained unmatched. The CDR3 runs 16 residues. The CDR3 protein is CASSLGPGQGIYEQYF. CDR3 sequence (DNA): TGTGCCAGCAGTTTGGGGCCGGGACAGGGGATCTACGAGCAGTACTTC.

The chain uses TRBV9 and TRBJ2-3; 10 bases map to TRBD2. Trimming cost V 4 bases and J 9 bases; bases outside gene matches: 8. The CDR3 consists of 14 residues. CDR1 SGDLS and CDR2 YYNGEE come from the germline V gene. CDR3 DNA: TGTGCCAGCAGCCCGCCCCAAGCGGGGGGGACGCAGTATTTT. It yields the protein CASSPPQAGGTQYF. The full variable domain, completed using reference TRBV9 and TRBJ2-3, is DSGVTQTPKHLITATGQRVTLRCSPRSGDLSVYWYQQSLDQGLQFLIQYYNGEERAKGNILERFSAQQFPDLHSELNLSSLELGDSALYFCASSPPQAGGTQYFGPGTRLTVL.

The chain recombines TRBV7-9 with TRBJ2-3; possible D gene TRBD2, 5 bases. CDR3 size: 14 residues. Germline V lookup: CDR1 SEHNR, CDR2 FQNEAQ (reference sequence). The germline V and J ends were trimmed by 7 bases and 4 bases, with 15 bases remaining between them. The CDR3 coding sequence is TGTGCCAGCACCTCTCCGGGGAACCCAGATACGCAGTATTTT. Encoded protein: CASTSPGNPDTQYF.

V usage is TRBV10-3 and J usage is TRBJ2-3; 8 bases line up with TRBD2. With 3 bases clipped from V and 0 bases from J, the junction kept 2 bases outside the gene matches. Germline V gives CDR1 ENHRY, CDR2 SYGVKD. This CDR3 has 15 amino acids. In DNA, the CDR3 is TGTGCCATCAGTGACATAGCGGGGAGCACAGATACGCAGTATTTT. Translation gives CAISDIAGSTDTQYF.

CDR3 nucleotides: TGCAGCGTTGAAGATGGGCAGGGGGGCACCTTC. Protein: CSVEDGQGGTF. The J gene is TRBJ1-2, the V gene TRBV29-1; 7 bases are shared with TRBD1. The CDR3 has 11 amino acids. Trimming cost V 0 bases and J 13 bases; bases outside gene matches: 5. The V gene's germline CDR1 is SQVTM and CDR2 ANQGSEA.

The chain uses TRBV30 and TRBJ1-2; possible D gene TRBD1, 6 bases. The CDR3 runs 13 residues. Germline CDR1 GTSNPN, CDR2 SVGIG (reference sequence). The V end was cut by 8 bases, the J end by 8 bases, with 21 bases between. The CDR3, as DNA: TGTGCCAGACCCCGGGACACGGGGTTGGGCTACACCTTC. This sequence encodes CARPRDTGLGYTF.

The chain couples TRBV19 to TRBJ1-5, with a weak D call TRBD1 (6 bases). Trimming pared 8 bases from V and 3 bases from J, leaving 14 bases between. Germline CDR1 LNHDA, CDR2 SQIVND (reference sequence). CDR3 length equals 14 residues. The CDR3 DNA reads TGTGCCAGTCAAGACAGGCTCCTCAATCAGCCCCAGCATTTT. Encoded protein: CASQDRLLNQPQHF.

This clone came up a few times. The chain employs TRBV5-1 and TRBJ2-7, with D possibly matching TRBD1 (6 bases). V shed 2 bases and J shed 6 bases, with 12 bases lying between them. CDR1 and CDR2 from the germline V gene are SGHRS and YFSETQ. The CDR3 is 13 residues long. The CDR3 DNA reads TGCGCCAGCAGCTTACCTACAGGGTCCGAGCAGTACTTC. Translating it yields CASSLPTGSEQYF.

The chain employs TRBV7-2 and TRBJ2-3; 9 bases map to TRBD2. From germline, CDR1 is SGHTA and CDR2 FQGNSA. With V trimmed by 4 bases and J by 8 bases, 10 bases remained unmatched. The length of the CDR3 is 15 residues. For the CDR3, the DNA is TGTGCCAGCAGCTCAACGGCTAGCGGGGTCGGTACGCAGTATTTT. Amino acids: CASSSTASGVGTQYF.

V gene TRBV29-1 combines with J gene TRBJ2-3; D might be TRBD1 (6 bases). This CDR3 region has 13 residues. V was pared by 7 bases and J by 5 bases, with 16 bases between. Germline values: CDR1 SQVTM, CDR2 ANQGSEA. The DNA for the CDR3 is TGCAGCGGCAGGGGATGGGTGGAAGATACGCAGTATTTT. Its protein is CSGRGWVEDTQYF.

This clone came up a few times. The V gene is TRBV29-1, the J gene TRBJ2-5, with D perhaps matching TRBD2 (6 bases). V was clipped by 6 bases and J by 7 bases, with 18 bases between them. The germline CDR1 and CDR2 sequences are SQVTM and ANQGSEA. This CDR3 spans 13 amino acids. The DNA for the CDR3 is TGCAGCGTCCAAGAGGAGGGCTTCGGGACCCAGTACTTC. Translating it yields CSVQEEGFGTQYF.

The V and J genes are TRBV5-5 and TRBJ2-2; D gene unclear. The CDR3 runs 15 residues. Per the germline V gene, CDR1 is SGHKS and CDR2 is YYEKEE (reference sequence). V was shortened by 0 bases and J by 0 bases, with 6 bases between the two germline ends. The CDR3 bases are TGTGCCAGCAGCTTGGCGACGGCGAACACCGGGGAGCTGTTTTTT. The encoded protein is CASSLATANTGELFF.

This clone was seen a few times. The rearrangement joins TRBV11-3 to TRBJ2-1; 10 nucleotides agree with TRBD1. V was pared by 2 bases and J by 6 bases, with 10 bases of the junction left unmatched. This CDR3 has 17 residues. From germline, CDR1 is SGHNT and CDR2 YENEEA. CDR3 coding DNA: TGTGCCAGCAGCTTATTTAATTCGAGGACAGGGGGCAATGAGCAGTTCTTC. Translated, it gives CASSLFNSRTGGNEQFF. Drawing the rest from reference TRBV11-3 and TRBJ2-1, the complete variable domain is EAGVVQSPRYKIIEKKQPVAFWCNPISGHNTLYWYLQNLGQGPELLIRYENEEAVDDSQLPKDRFSAERLKGVDSTLKIQPAELGDSAVYLCASSLFNSRTGGNEQFFGPGTRLTVL.

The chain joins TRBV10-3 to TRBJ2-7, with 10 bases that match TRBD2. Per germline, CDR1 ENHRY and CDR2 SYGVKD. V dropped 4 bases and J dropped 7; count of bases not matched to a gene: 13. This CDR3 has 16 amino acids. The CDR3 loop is CAISAIAGGHGGEQYF. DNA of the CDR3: TGTGCCATCAGTGCAATAGCGGGGGGCCATGGAGGAGAGCAGTACTTC.

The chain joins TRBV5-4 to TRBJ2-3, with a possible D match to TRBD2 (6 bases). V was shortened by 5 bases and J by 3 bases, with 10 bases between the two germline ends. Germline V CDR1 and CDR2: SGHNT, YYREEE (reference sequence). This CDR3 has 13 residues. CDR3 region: CASSFGGTDTQYF. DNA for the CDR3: TGTGCCAGCAGTTTCGGAGGGACAGATACGCAGTATTTT.

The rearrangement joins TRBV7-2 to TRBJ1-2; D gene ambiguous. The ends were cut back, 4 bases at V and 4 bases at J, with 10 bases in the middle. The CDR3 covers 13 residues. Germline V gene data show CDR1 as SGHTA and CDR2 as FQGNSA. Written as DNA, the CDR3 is TGTGCCAGCAGCTCCCCTGGCCGCTATGGCTACACCTTC. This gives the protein CASSSPGRYGYTF.

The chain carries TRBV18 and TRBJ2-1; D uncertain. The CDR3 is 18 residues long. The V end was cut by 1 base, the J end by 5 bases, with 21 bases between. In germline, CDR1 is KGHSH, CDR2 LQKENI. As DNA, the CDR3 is TGTGCCAGCTCACCACGAATCGAGTACACAATGGCCCACAATGAGCAGTTCTTC. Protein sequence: CASSPRIEYTMAHNEQFF.

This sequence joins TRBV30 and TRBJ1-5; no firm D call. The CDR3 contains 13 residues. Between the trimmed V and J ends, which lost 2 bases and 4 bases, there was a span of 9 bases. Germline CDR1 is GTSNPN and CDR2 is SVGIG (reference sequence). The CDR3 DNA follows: TGTGCCTGGAGTCACGCGACTAATCAGCCCCAGCATTTT. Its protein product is CAWSHATNQPQHF.

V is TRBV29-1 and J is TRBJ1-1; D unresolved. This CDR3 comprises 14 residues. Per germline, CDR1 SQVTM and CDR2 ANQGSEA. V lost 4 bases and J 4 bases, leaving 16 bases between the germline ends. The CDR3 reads CSVGSPPGVTEAFF. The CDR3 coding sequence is TGCAGCGTTGGCAGTCCACCGGGAGTCACTGAAGCTTTCTTT.

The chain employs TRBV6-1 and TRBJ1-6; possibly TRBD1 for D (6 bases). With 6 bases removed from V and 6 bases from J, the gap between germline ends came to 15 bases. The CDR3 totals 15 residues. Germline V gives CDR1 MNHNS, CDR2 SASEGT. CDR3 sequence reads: CASRGGGGLNSPLHF. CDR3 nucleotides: TGTGCCAGCAGGGGCGGCGGGGGGCTTAATTCACCCCTCCACTTT.

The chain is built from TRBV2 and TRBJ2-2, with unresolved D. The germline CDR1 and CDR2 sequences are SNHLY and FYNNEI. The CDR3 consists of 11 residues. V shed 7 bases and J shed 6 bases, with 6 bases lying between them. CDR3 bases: TGTGCCAGCATATATTCCGGGGAGCTGTTTTTT. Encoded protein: CASIYSGELFF.

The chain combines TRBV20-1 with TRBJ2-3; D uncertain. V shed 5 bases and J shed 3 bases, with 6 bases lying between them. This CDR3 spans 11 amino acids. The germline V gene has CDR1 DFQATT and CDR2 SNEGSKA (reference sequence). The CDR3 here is CSALATDTQYF. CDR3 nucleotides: TGCAGTGCTCTTGCAACAGATACGCAGTATTTT.

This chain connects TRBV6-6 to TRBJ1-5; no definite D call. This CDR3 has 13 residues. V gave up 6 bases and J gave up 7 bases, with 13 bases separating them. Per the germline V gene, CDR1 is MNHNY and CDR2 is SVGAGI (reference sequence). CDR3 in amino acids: CASSLASDQPQHF. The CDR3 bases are TGTGCCAGCAGCCTAGCCTCAGACCAGCCCCAGCATTTT.

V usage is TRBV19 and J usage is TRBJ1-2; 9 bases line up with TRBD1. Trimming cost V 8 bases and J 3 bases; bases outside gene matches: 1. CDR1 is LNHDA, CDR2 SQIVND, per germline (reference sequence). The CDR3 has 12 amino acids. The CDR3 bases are TGTGCCAGTCGGGACAGGGACTATGGCTACACCTTC. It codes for CASRDRDYGYTF.

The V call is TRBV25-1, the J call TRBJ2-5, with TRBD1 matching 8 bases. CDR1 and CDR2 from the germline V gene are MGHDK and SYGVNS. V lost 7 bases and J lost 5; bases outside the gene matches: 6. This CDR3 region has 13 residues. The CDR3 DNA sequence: TGTGCCAGCACTCCAGGGGGCGGGGAGACCCAGTACTTC. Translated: CASTPGGGETQYF.

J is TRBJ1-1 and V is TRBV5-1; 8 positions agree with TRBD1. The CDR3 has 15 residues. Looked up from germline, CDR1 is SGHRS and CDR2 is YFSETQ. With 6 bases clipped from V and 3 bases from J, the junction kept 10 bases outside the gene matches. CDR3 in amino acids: CASNRDRSWDTEAFF. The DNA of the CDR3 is TGCGCCAGCAACCGGGACAGGTCGTGGGACACTGAAGCTTTCTTT. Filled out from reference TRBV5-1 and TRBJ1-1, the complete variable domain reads KAGVTQTPRYLIKTRGQQVTLSCSPISGHRSVSWYQQTPGQGLQFLFEYFSETQRNKGNFPGRFSGRQFSNSRSEMNVSTLELGDSALYLCASNRDRSWDTEAFFGQGTRLTVV.

CDR3 region: CASSVVGGLDYGYTF. DNA for the CDR3: TGTGCCAGCAGCGTAGTCGGGGGGCTCGACTATGGCTACACCTTC. This rearrangement joins TRBV9 to TRBJ1-2; the D gene is possibly TRBD1 (6 bases). With 0 bases removed from V and 3 bases from J, the gap between germline ends came to 12 bases. Looked up from germline, CDR1 is SGDLS and CDR2 is YYNGEE. The CDR3 totals 15 residues.

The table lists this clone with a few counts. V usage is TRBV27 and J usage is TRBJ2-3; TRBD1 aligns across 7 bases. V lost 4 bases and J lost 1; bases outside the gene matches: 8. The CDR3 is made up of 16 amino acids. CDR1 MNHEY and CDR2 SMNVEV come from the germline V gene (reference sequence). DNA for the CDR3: TGTGCCAGCAGTTCCACTCGGACAGGTCGCACAGATACGCAGTATTTT. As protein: CASSSTRTGRTDTQYF.

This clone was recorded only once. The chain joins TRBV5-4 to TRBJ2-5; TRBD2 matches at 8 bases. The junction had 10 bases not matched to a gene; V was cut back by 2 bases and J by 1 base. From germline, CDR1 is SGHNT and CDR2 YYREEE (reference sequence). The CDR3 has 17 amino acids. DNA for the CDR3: TGTGCCAGCAGCTTAGGCCCAGCGGGGGTCACCCAAGAGACCCAGTACTTC. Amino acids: CASSLGPAGVTQETQYF.

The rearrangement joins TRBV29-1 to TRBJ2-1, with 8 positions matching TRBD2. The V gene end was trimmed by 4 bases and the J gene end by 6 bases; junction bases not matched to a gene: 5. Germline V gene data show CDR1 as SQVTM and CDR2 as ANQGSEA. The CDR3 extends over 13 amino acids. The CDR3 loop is CSVAGGPSNEQFF. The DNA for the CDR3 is TGCAGCGTTGCGGGGGGGCCCAGCAATGAGCAGTTCTTC.